Listed here is a single TCR beta chain. Time point here: newly diagnosed GD, antithyroid drugs for less than 3 months. TCR sequences were obtained from RNA taken from PBMCs. These data belong to a study of regulatory T cells in long-lasting Graves disease. The overall study: Patients with new Graves' disease had used antithyroid drugs below 3 months.

Trimming took 5 bases from V and 2 from J, leaving 10 bases between them. There are 15 residues in the CDR3. Per the germline V gene, CDR1 is SEHNR and CDR2 is FQNEAQ (reference sequence). TCR beta libraries were built with iRepertoire HTBI primers and Arm-PCR of CDR3 regions. TCRdb analysed the multiplex PCR reads with MiXCR anew, one entry per CDR3 protein. The profile shows about 470,000 distinct CDR3 sequences, 15% of them singletons. In addition, the sample was reused for a study of T cells in Graves' hyperthyroidism and ophthalmopathy. That source adds: HTBI primers were used for first-round RT-PCR of the TCR CDR3.

This receptor was taken from a woman younger than 45 with Graves disease. The sequences come from peripheral blood mononuclear cells (PBMCs), collected at new diagnosis, from a patient treated with antithyroid drugs. The chain has TRBV7-9 and TRBJ2-6; D is ambiguous. CDR3 DNA: TGTGCCAGCAGCCGCCCGGGTCCTGGGGCCAACGTCCTGACTTTC. Its protein is CASSRPGPGANVLTF.